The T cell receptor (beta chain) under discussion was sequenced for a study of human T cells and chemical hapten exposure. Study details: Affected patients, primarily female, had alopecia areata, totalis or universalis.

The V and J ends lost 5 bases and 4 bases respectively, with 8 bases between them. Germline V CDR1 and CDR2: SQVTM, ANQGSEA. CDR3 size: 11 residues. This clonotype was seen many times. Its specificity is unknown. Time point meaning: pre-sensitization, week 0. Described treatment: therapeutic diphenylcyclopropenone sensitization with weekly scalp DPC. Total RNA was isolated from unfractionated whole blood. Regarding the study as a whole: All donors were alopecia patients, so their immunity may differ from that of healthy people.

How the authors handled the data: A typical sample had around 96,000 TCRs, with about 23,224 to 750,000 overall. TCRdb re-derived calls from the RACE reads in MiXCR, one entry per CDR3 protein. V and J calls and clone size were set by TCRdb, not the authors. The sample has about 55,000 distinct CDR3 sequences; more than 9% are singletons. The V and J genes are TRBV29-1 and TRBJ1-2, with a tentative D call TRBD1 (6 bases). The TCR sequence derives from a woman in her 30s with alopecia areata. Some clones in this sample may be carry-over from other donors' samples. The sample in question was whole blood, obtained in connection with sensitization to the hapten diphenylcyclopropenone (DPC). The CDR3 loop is CSVLQGYGYTF. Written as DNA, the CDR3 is TGCAGCGTTTTACAGGGCTATGGCTACACCTTC.